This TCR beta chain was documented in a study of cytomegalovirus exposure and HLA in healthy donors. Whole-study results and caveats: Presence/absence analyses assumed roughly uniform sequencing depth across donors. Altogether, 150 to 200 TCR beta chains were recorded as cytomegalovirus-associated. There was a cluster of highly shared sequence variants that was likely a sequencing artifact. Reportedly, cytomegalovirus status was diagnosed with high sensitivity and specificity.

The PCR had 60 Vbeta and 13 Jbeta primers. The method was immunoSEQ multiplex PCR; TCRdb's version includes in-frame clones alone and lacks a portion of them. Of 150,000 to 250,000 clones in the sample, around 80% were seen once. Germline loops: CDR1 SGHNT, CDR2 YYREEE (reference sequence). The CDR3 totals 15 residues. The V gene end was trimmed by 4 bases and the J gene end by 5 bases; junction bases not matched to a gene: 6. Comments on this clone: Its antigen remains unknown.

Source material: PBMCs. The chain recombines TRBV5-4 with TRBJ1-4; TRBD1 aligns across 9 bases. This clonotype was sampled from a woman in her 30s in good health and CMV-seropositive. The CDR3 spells CASSLQGTGNEKLFF. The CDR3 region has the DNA TGTGCCAGCAGCCTGCAGGGGACAGGGAATGAAAAACTGTTTTTT.